Listed here are 7 T cell receptor beta chains from one sample, sequenced in a study of CD4 T cells in relation to SARS-CoV-2 and coronaviruses (dated by TCRdb to about 2021). The library was obtained by the immunoSEQ multiplex PCR assay. What TCRdb holds here is the immuneACCESS table cut down to in-frame rearrangements. Part of the clones is not present; checked against another copy, under half of the missing clones reflect an unresolved V gene, and the others are unexplained. Across this sample there are about 19,000 clones, with about 80% seen only once. The ten largest clones add up to over 20% of the sample. The antigens for these receptors are not known. CD4+ T cells from unexposed donors were collected before the COVID-19 pandemic (2011-2018). Following 10 days of culture, the EasySep CD4+ T cell isolation kit was used to isolate CD4+ T cells. Sequencing was performed on CD4+ T cells from PBMCs, cultured in vitro. These receptor sequences come from a human donor in good health.

DNA of the CDR3: TGTGCCAGCAGGGCCCGAGAAGCGAACTATGGCTACACCTTC. The encoded protein is CASRAREANYGYTF. V usage is TRBV7-9 and J usage is TRBJ1-2; D uncertain. The CDR3 loop spans 14 amino acids. V was shortened by 6 bases and J by 2 bases, with 13 bases between the two germline ends. The germline V gene encodes CDR1 SEHNR and CDR2 FQNEAQ (reference sequence).

The chain couples TRBV6-4 to TRBJ2-1, with TRBD1 matching 7 bases. The CDR3 loop spans 17 amino acids. The V gene's germline CDR1 is MRHNA and CDR2 SNTAGT. The V segment lost 2 bases and the J segment 2 bases; nucleotides outside the gene matches: 9. The CDR3 sequence: CASSDTPGGLTYNEQFF. For the CDR3, the DNA is TGTGCCAGCAGTGACACACCAGGGGGATTGACCTACAATGAGCAGTTCTTC.

The J gene is TRBJ2-2, the V gene TRBV7-3; no reliable D call. Germline V gene data show CDR1 as SGHTA and CDR2 as FQGTGA. Trimming took off 6 bases at V and 8 bases at J, with 13 bases between the two ends. The CDR3 consists of 13 residues. The CDR3 sequence: CASSNDPRGELFF. CDR3 in DNA: TGTGCCAGCAGTAACGACCCGAGGGGGGAGCTGTTTTTT.

The V and J genes are TRBV28 and TRBJ1-4, with 11 bases lining up with TRBD1. This CDR3 region has 15 residues. Losses at the gene ends were 5 bases for V and 13 bases for J; bases not matched to a gene: 12. Per the germline V gene, CDR1 is MDHEN and CDR2 is SYDVKM. CDR3 region: CASSLSDRGPSGLFF. The CDR3, as DNA: TGTGCCAGCAGTCTATCGGACAGGGGGCCCTCCGGACTGTTTTTT.

This chain links TRBV9 with TRBJ2-2, with 11 positions matching TRBD2. Germline CDR1 and CDR2: SGDLS and YYNGEE. With V trimmed by 1 base and J by 6 bases, 2 bases remained unmatched. The CDR3 has 15 amino acids. The CDR3 DNA reads as TGTGCCAGCAGCGTATTACTAGCGGGAGCCGGGGAGCTGTTTTTT. This gives the protein CASSVLLAGAGELFF.

This clone showed up just once. The chain employs TRBV19 and TRBJ1-5, with 8 bases identical to TRBD1. Germline CDR1 and CDR2: LNHDA and SQIVND (reference sequence). This CDR3 is 17 amino acids long. With V trimmed by 2 bases and J by 5 bases, 11 bases remained unmatched. DNA of the CDR3: TGTGCCAGTAGTATAATAAGACAGGGGAGCGGCTATCAGCCCCAGCATTTT. This codes for CASSIIRQGSGYQPQHF. Full variable domain (missing parts from reference TRBV19 and TRBJ1-5): DGGITQSPKYLFRKEGQNVTLSCEQNLNHDAMYWYRQDPGQGLRLIYYSQIVNDFQKGDIAEGYSVSREKKESFPLTVTSAQKNPTAFYLCASSIIRQGSGYQPQHFGDGTRLSIL.

The chain recombines TRBV6-2 or TRBV6-3 with TRBJ2-7; no clear D. Per germline, CDR1 MNHEY and CDR2 SVGEGT. V lost 3 bases and J 6 bases, leaving 18 bases between the germline ends. CDR3 length: 15 residues. The CDR3 region has the DNA TGTGCCAGCAGTTATGTCTTCCTGTCCGTGGGCGAGCAGTACTTC. Translation: CASSYVFLSVGEQYF.